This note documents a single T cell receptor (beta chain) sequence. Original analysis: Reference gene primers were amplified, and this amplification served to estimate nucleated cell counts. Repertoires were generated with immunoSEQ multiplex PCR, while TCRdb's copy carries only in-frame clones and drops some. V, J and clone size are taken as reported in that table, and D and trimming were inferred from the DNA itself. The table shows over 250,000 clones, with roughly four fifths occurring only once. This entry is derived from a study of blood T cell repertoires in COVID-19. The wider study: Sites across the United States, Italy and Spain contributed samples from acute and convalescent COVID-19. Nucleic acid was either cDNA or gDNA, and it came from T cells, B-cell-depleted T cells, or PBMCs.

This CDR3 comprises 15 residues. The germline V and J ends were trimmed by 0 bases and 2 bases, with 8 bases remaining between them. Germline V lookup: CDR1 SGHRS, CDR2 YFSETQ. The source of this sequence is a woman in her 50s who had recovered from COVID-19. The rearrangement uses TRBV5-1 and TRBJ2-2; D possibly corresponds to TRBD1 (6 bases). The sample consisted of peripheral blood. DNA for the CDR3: TGCGCCAGCAGCTTGGACAGGGTAAACACCGGGGAGCTGTTTTTT. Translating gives CASSLDRVNTGELFF.